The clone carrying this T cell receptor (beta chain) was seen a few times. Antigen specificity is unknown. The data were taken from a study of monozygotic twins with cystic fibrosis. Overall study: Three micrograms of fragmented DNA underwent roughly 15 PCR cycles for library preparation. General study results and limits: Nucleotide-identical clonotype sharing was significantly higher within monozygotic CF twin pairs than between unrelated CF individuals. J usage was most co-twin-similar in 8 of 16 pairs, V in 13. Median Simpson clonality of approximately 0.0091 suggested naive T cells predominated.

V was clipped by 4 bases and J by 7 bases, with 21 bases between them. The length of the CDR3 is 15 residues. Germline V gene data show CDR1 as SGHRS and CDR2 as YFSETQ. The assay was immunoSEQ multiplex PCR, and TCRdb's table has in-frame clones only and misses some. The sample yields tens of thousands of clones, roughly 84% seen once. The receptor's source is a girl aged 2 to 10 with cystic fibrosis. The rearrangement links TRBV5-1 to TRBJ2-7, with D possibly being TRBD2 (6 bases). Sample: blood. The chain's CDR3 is CASSRQGGGAREQYF. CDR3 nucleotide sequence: TGCGCCAGCAGCCGCCAGGGAGGCGGCGCGCGGGAGCAGTACTTC.